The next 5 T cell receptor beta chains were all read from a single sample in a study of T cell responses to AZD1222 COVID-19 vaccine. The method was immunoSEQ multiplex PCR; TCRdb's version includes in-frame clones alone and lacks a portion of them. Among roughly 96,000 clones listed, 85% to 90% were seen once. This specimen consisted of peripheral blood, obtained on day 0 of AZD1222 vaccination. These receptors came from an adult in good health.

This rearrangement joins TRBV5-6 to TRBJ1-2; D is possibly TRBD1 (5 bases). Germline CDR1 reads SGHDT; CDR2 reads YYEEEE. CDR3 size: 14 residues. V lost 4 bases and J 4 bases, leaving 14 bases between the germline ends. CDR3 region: CASSGLQGGYGYTF. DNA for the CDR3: TGTGCCAGCAGCGGCCTTCAGGGAGGCTATGGCTACACCTTC.

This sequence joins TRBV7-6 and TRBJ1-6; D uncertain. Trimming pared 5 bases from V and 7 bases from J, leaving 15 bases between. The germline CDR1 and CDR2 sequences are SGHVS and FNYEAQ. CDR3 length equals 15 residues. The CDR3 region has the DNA TGTGCCAGCAGCCTAGACCGGCCGCAAAATTCACCCCTCCACTTT. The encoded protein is CASSLDRPQNSPLHF.

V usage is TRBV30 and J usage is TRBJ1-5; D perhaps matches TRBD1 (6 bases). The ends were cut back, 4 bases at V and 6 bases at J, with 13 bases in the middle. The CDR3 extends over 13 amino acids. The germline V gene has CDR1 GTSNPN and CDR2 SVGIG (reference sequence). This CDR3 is CAWNRGGGQPQHF. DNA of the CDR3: TGTGCCTGGAATAGGGGGGGCGGTCAGCCCCAGCATTTT.

CDR3 amino acids: CASSQAYNEQFF. For the CDR3, the DNA is TGTGCCAGCAGCCAGGCTTACAATGAGCAGTTCTTC. V gene TRBV11-3 combines with J gene TRBJ2-1; D is uncertain. Per the germline V gene, CDR1 is SGHNT and CDR2 is YENEEA. There are 12 residues in the CDR3. V lost 5 bases and J lost 4, with 6 bases in between.

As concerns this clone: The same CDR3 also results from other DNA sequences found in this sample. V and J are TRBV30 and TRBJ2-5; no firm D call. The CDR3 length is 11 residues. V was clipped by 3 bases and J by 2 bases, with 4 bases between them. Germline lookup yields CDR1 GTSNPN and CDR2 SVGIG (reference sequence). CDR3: CAWSPQETQYF. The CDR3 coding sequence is TGTGCCTGGAGCCCGCAAGAGACCCAGTACTTC. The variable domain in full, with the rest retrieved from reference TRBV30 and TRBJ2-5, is SQTIHQWPATLVQPVGSPLSLECTVEGTSNPNLYWYRQAAGRGLQLLFYSVGIGQISSEVPQNLSASRPQDRQFILSSKKLLLSDSGFYLCAWSPQETQYFGPGTRLLVL.